Listed below are T cell receptor beta chains from one sample, sequenced in a study of shared clonotypes between healthy human individuals. Clones were sequenced by immunoSEQ multiplex PCR, and TCRdb holds only the in-frame ones, with some missing. This sample yields over a million clones, of which approximately 80% are seen a single time; 0.6% to 0.75% belongs to the top ten. The sequenced sample consisted of memory CD4+ T cells from PBMCs. Every receptor here comes from a man between 18 and 29 years old in good health. Some clones in this sample may be carry-over from other donors' samples. Both conserved end residues are part of each CDR3. The order of the fields is V gene, J gene, clone size, D gene, CDR3 DNA, CDR3 protein. D genes are given only for firm matches. Where a row states a size, it is once, few, many or the class of an expanded clone; other rows omit it.

TRBV29-1	TRBJ1-1	few	-	TGCAGCGTTGCCCCCATGTACAGAAAGAACACTGAAGCTTTCTTT	CSVAPMYRKNTEAFF
TRBV25-1	TRBJ2-7	-	TRBD1	TGTGCCAGCATGGGACAGGGCCCCTACGAGCAGTACTTC	CASMGQGPYEQYF
TRBV15	TRBJ2-7	-	TRBD2	TGTGCCACCAGCAGATTAGGGACTAGCGGGAGGGCTTCCTACTACGAGCAGTACTTC	CATSRLGTSGRASYYEQYF
TRBV14	TRBJ2-3	-	TRBD2	TGTGCCAGCAGCCAAGATCGGGAGGGCACGCAGTATTTT	CASSQDREGTQYF
TRBV6-5	TRBJ2-5	-	-	TGTGCCAGCAGCTTACAATCCGGGACAATTCCCCAGTACTTC	CASSLQSGTIPQYF
TRBV28	TRBJ2-7	-	-	TGTGCCAGCATGTCGGGGAGCTCCTACGAGCAGTACTTC	CASMSGSSYEQYF
TRBV7-9	TRBJ1-2	-	-	TGTGCCAGCAGCTTAGGCGGGGGTCTCTATGGCTACACCTTC	CASSLGGGLYGYTF
TRBV11-1	TRBJ2-1	-	TRBD2	TGTGCCAGCAGCTTTCCTAGCGGGAGGTGGGTCAATGAGCAGTTCTTC	CASSFPSGRWVNEQFF
TRBV2	TRBJ2-4	-	-	TGTGCCAGCAGCGCAGACAGGAAAAACATTCAGTACTTC	CASSADRKNIQYF
TRBV6-6	TRBJ2-1	-	TRBD2	TGTGCCAGCAGCGCTAGCGGTGACAATGAGCAGTTCTTC	CASSASGDNEQFF
TRBV14	TRBJ1-2	-	-	TGTGCCAGCAGCCAGCCACAGGGATGGGGCTACACCTTC	CASSQPQGWGYTF
TRBV30	TRBJ1-2	-	TRBD1	TGTGCCTGGAGTAAGGGGGCCGGCTATGGCTACACCTTC	CAWSKGAGYGYTF
TRBV30	TRBJ1-1	many	-	TGTGCCTGGAGTGTAACGGAGACGAACACTGAAGCTTTCTTT	CAWSVTETNTEAFF
TRBV7-9	TRBJ2-1	-	TRBD2	TGTGCCAGCAGCTTAGATAGCGGGAGGGCCAATGAGCAGTTCTTC	CASSLDSGRANEQFF
TRBV6-1	TRBJ1-5	-	-	TGTGCCAGCAGTGATTTCCCGGGATCCCAATCAGGCCCCCAGCATTTT	CASSDFPGSQSGPQHF
TRBV11-3	TRBJ2-2	-	-	TGTGCCAGCAGCCCCAGGGGATCAACCGGGGAGCTGTTTTTT	CASSPRGSTGELFF
TRBV5-5	TRBJ2-6	-	-	TGTGCCAGCAGCCGTACGGGAGGGGCCAACGTCCTGACTTTC	CASSRTGGANVLTF
TRBV18	TRBJ1-1	-	TRBD1	TGTGCCAGCTCAGAATTTACAGGGGGGGGCACTGAAGCTTTCTTT	CASSEFTGGGTEAFF
TRBV7-9	TRBJ1-2	few	TRBD1	TGTGCCAGCAGCCCACAGGGGCCCTATGGCTACACCTTC	CASSPQGPYGYTF
TRBV6-5	TRBJ1-2	few	-	TGTGCCAGCAGCCGTGGGAGGGAAGGCTATGGCTACACCTTC	CASSRGREGYGYTF
TRBV18	TRBJ2-7	-	-	TGTGCCAGCTCACCCACCTACGGGGCCTACGAGCAGTACTTC	CASSPTYGAYEQYF
TRBV11-2	TRBJ2-2	-	-	TGTGCCAGCAGCCCGCGGGGAAGGAACACCGGGGAGCTGTTTTTT	CASSPRGRNTGELFF
TRBV19	TRBJ2-7	-	-	TGTGCCAGTAGTATTCAGGGTGGGGAGGAGCAGTACTTC	CASSIQGGEEQYF
TRBV5-1	TRBJ1-2	-	TRBD1	TGCGCCAGCAGCTTGGGGCATGACACAGGGGCAGGTGGCTACACCTTC	CASSLGHDTGAGGYTF
TRBV4-3	TRBJ2-7	-	-	TGCGCCAGCAGCCAAGATTCTAGAGCCTACGAGCAGTACTTC	CASSQDSRAYEQYF
TRBV10-1	TRBJ2-2	once	-	TGCGCCAGCAGTGAGTCGCAGGCCGGGGAGCTGTTTTTT	CASSESQAGELFF
TRBV11-1	TRBJ2-1	-	TRBD2	TGTGCCAGCAGCCCGCGGGAGTCCTACAATGAGCAGTTCTTC	CASSPRESYNEQFF
TRBV30	TRBJ2-1	-	TRBD2	TGTGCCTGGAGGGGACTAGCGGGAGTCTACAATGAGCAGTTCTTC	CAWRGLAGVYNEQFF
TRBV7-8	TRBJ1-5	many	-	TGTGCCAGCAGCCCGACAGGTCAGCCCCAGCATTTT	CASSPTGQPQHF